The 24 T cell receptor beta chains below come from one sample, sequenced in a study of blood T cell repertoires in COVID-19. Profiling relied on immunoSEQ multiplex PCR, and the TCRdb table lists in-frame clones only, not all of them. Of hundreds of thousands of clones in the sample, 85% to 90% were seen once. Sequences were obtained from PBMCs or T cells enriched from blood (not recorded which). Receptor source: a woman between 18 and 29 years old who had recovered from COVID-19.

The chain recombines TRBV19 with TRBJ1-1; the D gene is possibly TRBD1 (5 bases). The CDR3 runs to 14 residues. Per the germline V gene, CDR1 is LNHDA and CDR2 is SQIVND (reference sequence). V lost 7 bases to trimming and J lost 2 bases, with 14 bases between them. The DNA of the CDR3 is TGTGCCAGTAAACCGACAGTGAGCAACACTGAAGCTTTCTTT. Encoded protein: CASKPTVSNTEAFF.

The chain recombines TRBV4-1 with TRBJ2-3; D possibly corresponds to TRBD1 (5 bases). The germline gives CDR1 MGHRA, CDR2 YSYEKL. The CDR3 contains 13 residues. Trimming took 1 base from V and 5 from J, leaving 7 bases between them. The DNA of the CDR3 is TGCGCCAGCAGCCAAGCCCAGGGAGATACGCAGTATTTT. Protein: CASSQAQGDTQYF.

This rearrangement joins TRBV4-1 to TRBJ1-2, with D possibly TRBD1 on 5 matching bases. Trimming left V 0 bases short and J 8 bases short, with 19 bases between. The CDR3 is 16 amino acids. Germline V gene data show CDR1 as MGHRA and CDR2 as YSYEKL. CDR3 nucleotide sequence: TGCGCCAGCAGCCAAGATCAGGGTAAGGGGTCTTGGGGCTACACCTTC. This encodes CASSQDQGKGSWGYTF.

The V and J genes are TRBV7-6 and TRBJ2-2; possibly TRBD1 for D (5 bases). Germline CDR1 reads SGHVS; CDR2 reads FNYEAQ. CDR3 length: 18 amino acids. The ends were cut back, 2 bases at V and 6 bases at J, with 22 bases in the middle. The CDR3 sequence: CASSLLMRRAGNSGELFF. The CDR3 coding sequence is TGTGCCAGCAGCTTACTTATGCGACGGGCAGGGAATTCCGGGGAGCTGTTTTTT.

The chain uses TRBV15 and TRBJ1-5; D is ambiguous. The ends were cut back, 0 bases at V and 10 bases at J, with 13 bases in the middle. Per germline, CDR1 LNHNV and CDR2 YYDKDF (reference sequence). CDR3 size: 14 residues. CDR3 DNA sequence: TGTGCCACCAGCAGAGAGGGCCGATACTCACCCCAGCATTTT. As protein: CATSREGRYSPQHF. The variable domain in full, completed from reference TRBV15 and TRBJ1-5, reads DAMVIQNPRYQVTQFGKPVTLSCSQTLNHNVMYWYQQKSSQAPKLLFHYYDKDFNNEADTPDNFQSRRPNTSFCFLDIRSPGLGDTAMYLCATSREGRYSPQHFGDGTRLSIL.

The CDR3 loop reads CASSQAHRFTKNIQYF. CDR3 DNA sequence: TGTGCCAGCAGCCAAGCACATCGATTCACCAAAAACATTCAGTACTTC. The chain carries TRBV3-1 (or the pseudogene TRBV3-2) and TRBJ2-4; D unclear. The V and J ends lost 1 base and 2 bases respectively, with 12 bases between them. The CDR3 is 16 amino acids. Looked up from germline, CDR1 is LGHDT and CDR2 is YNNKEL (reference sequence).

The chain links TRBV10-1 to TRBJ1-1; TRBD1 might be the D (6 bases). The germline V gene has CDR1 WNHNN and CDR2 SYGVQD (reference sequence). Trimming cost V 2 bases and J 1 base, with 11 bases left between them. The CDR3 extends over 15 amino acids. The CDR3, as DNA: TGCGCCAGCAGTGAGGCGGGGGGCGCGAACACTGAAGCTTTCTTT. Translating gives CASSEAGGANTEAFF.

V and J are TRBV9 and TRBJ2-5, with TRBD2 identical over 14 bases. Trimming took 4 bases from V and 4 from J; bases not matched to a gene: 6. CDR3 length equals 16 residues. Looked up from germline, CDR1 is SGDLS and CDR2 is YYNGEE. The CDR3: CASSIGTSGGGETQYF. The CDR3 nucleotides read TGTGCCAGCAGCATCGGGACTAGCGGGGGCGGAGAGACCCAGTACTTC.

The CDR3 region has the DNA TGTGCCAGCAGCTTAGATCGACAGGAGGACACTGAAGCTTTCTTT. Translation: CASSLDRQEDTEAFF. This chain links TRBV11-2 with TRBJ1-1; a weak D match, TRBD1 (6 bases). Germline CDR1 SGHAT, CDR2 FQNNGV. This CDR3 has 15 amino acids. V dropped 0 bases and J dropped 3 bases, with 11 bases sitting between them.

The J gene is TRBJ1-1, the V gene TRBV2; 8 bases fit TRBD1. The CDR3 spans 11 residues. Germline V gene data show CDR1 as SNHLY and CDR2 as FYNNEI. Losses at the gene ends were 10 bases for V and 4 bases for J; bases not matched to a gene: 2. The CDR3 loop is CATTGGTEAFF. The CDR3 region has the DNA TGTGCCACTACAGGGGGCACTGAAGCTTTCTTT.

The chain is built from TRBV19 and TRBJ1-5; D is possibly TRBD1 (6 bases). V gave up 1 base and J gave up 0 bases, with 10 bases separating them. This CDR3 contains 16 residues. CDR1 LNHDA and CDR2 SQIVND come from the germline V gene (reference sequence). CDR3 protein: CASSIVGQYSNQPQHF. The CDR3 bases are TGTGCCAGTAGTATAGTCGGACAGTATAGCAATCAGCCCCAGCATTTT.

The rearrangement uses TRBV5-1 and TRBJ2-3; 7 bases align to TRBD1. The CDR3 loop spans 15 amino acids. The germline gives CDR1 SGHRS, CDR2 YFSETQ. Germline trimming cut 2 bases from V and 2 bases from J; bases unmatched to any gene: 5. CDR3 bases: TGCGCCAGCAGCTTTCTACAGGGGACCACAGATACGCAGTATTTT. It specifies CASSFLQGTTDTQYF.

The rearrangement joins TRBV6-6 to TRBJ1-3; the D is unclear. In germline, CDR1 is MNHNY, CDR2 SVGAGI (reference sequence). Deletions cut 0 bases from V and 3 bases from J, with 6 bases between. The CDR3 contains 14 residues. The CDR3 reads CASSYSIGGNTIYF. The CDR3 DNA reads as TGTGCCAGCAGTTACTCGATCGGTGGAAACACCATATATTTT.

The J gene is TRBJ1-2, the V gene TRBV12-3 or TRBV12-4, with TRBD1 matching 7 bases. The CDR3 has 13 residues. V lost 4 bases and J lost 8; bases outside the gene matches: 7. CDR3 residues: CASSSKTGSGYTF. CDR3 DNA: TGTGCCAGCAGTTCCAAGACAGGGTCGGGCTACACCTTC.

As regards this clone: Within the sample, other DNA sequences also encode this same CDR3. The chain has TRBV6-5 and TRBJ2-2; D is ambiguous. The CDR3 has 12 amino acids. Germline lookup yields CDR1 MNHEY and CDR2 SVGAGI. V lost 6 bases and J lost 2, with 4 bases in between. The CDR3 protein is CASSRNTGELFF. CDR3 sequence (DNA): TGTGCCAGCAGCCGTAACACCGGGGAGCTGTTTTTT.

V usage is TRBV6-5 and J usage is TRBJ2-1; 8 bases map to TRBD2. Germline trimming cut 7 bases from V and 9 bases from J; bases unmatched to any gene: 8. Germline CDR1 is MNHEY and CDR2 is SVGAGI. There are 13 residues in the CDR3. CDR3 amino acids: CASTQGLVGEQFF. Here the CDR3 DNA reads TGTGCCAGCACCCAGGGACTAGTTGGTGAGCAGTTCTTC.

V usage is TRBV6-5 and J usage is TRBJ2-7; TRBD1 matches at 7 bases. The V gene end was trimmed by 5 bases and the J gene end by 2 bases; junction bases not matched to a gene: 6. The CDR3 contains 14 residues. The germline V gene encodes CDR1 MNHEY and CDR2 SVGAGI. As DNA, the CDR3 is TGTGCCAGCAGTACCCGGGACAGAGCCTACGAGCAGTACTTC. Translated: CASSTRDRAYEQYF.

The chain carries TRBV6-5 and TRBJ1-2, with D hard to call. V was clipped by 5 bases and J by 0 bases, with 7 bases between them. Germline assignment: CDR1 MNHEY and CDR2 SVGAGI. This CDR3 is 13 amino acids long. Written as DNA, the CDR3 is TGTGCCAGCAGTCGGGAAGCTAACTATGGCTACACCTTC. This sequence encodes CASSREANYGYTF.

J is TRBJ2-2 and V is TRBV5-1; 10 bases line up with TRBD2. CDR1 is SGHRS and CDR2 is YFSETQ in the germline V gene. Unmatched junction bases numbered 17, after V lost 8 bases and J lost 7 bases. This CDR3 is built from 17 residues. The CDR3 spells CASTRGGAGGTDGELFF. The CDR3 DNA follows: TGCGCCAGTACCCGCGGCGGAGCGGGGGGGACCGACGGGGAGCTGTTTTTT.

V and J are TRBV11-1 and TRBJ1-2, with TRBD1 matching 7 bases. The CDR3 has 14 amino acids. V was pared by 1 base and J by 4 bases, with 3 bases of the junction left unmatched. CDR1 and CDR2 (germline): SGHAT, FQDESV (reference sequence). This chain's CDR3 is CASSLVGDSYGYTF. CDR3 in DNA: TGTGCCAGCAGCTTAGTTGGGGACAGCTATGGCTACACCTTC. Supplemented by reference TRBV11-1 and TRBJ1-2, the full variable domain reads EAEVAQSPRYKITEKSQAVAFWCDPISGHATLYWYRQILGQGPELLVQFQDESVVDDSQLPKDRFSAERLKGVDSTLKIQPAELGDSAMYLCASSLVGDSYGYTFGSGTRLTVV.

To note about this clone: This same CDR3 is encoded by further DNA sequences in the sample. The chain links TRBV10-3 to TRBJ2-5; 14 nucleotides line up with TRBD2. The CDR3 length is 14 residues. V dropped 10 bases and J dropped 1; count of bases not matched to a gene: 2. CDR1 is ENHRY, CDR2 SYGVKD, per germline. This CDR3 reads CATGLAGGQETQYF. DNA for the CDR3: TGTGCCACAGGACTAGCGGGGGGCCAAGAGACCCAGTACTTC.

V gene TRBV13 combines with J gene TRBJ2-7; TRBD1 aligns across 7 bases. Germline CDR1 PRHDT, CDR2 FYEKMQ (reference sequence). J gave up 0 bases and V 3 bases, and 11 bases lay outside the gene matches. The CDR3 sequence is 17 residues long. This CDR3 is CASSFEGGFGGSYEQYF. The CDR3 DNA reads TGTGCCAGCAGCTTCGAAGGGGGCTTCGGAGGCTCCTACGAGCAGTACTTC.

This clone showed up many times. This chain's CDR3 is CASSPIAGPLHF. As DNA, the CDR3 is TGTGCCAGCAGCCCTATCGCGGGTCCCCTCCACTTT. The chain carries TRBV3-1 (or the pseudogene TRBV3-2) and TRBJ1-6; no definite D call. The CDR3 loop spans 12 amino acids. V gave up 4 bases and J gave up 13 bases, with 11 bases separating them. Germline V gives CDR1 LGHDT, CDR2 YNNKEL (reference sequence).

This chain's CDR3 is CASTEQGPADTQYF. CDR3 nucleotides: TGTGCCAGCACTGAGCAGGGGCCCGCAGATACGCAGTATTTT. The rearrangement uses TRBV2 and TRBJ2-3; TRBD1 is a possible D gene (6 bases). CDR1 is SNHLY and CDR2 is FYNNEI in the germline V gene. Trimming stripped 7 bases from V and 4 bases from J, with 15 bases between. The CDR3 is made up of 14 amino acids.